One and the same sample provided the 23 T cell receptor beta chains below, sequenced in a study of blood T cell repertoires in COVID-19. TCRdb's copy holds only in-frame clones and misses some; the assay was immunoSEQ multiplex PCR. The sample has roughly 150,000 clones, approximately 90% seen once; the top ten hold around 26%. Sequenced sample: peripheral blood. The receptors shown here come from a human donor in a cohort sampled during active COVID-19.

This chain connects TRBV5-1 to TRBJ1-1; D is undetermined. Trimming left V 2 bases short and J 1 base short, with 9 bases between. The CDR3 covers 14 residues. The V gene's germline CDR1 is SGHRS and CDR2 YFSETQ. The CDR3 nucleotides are TGCGCCAGCAGCTTTGAGGGATCGAACACTGAAGCTTTCTTT. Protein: CASSFEGSNTEAFF.

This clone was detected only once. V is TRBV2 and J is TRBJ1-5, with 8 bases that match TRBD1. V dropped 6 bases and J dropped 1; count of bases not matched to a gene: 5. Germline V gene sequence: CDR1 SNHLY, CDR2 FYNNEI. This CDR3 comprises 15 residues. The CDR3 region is CASSRDRGSNQPQHF. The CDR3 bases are TGTGCCAGCAGCCGAGACAGGGGAAGCAATCAGCCCCAGCATTTT.

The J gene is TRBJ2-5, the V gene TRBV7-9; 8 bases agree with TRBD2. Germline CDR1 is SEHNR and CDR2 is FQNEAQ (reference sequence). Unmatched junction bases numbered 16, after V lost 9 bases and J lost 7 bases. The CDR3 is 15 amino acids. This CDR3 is CARFSGLARGGTQYF. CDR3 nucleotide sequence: TGTGCCAGGTTCTCCGGTTTAGCTCGGGGGGGGACCCAGTACTTC.

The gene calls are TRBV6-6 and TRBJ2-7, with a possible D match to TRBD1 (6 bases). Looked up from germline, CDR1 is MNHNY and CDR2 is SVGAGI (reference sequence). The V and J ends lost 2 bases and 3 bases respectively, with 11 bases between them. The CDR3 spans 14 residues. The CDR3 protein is CASSYGGRDYEQYF. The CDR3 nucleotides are TGTGCCAGCAGTTACGGGGGCAGGGACTACGAGCAGTACTTC.

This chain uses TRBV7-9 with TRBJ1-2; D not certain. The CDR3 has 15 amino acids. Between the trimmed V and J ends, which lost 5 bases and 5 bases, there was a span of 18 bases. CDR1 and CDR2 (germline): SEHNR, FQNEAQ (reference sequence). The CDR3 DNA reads TGTGCCAGCAGCCCCCTCCAAGAGGGATTATATGGCTACACCTTC. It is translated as CASSPLQEGLYGYTF.

CDR3 sequence: CASSLGLERTGELFF. The DNA of the CDR3 is TGCGCCAGCAGCTTGGGGCTAGAGCGCACCGGGGAGCTGTTTTTT. The J gene is TRBJ2-2, the V gene TRBV5-1; D remains ambiguous. Per the germline V gene, CDR1 is SGHRS and CDR2 is YFSETQ. This CDR3 is built from 15 residues. V gave up 0 bases and J gave up 4 bases, with 10 bases separating them.

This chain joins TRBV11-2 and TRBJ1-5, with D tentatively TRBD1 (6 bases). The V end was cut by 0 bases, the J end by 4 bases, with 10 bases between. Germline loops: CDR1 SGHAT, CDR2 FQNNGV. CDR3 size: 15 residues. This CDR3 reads CASSLDGQSNQPQHF. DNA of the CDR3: TGTGCCAGCAGCTTAGACGGACAGAGTAATCAGCCCCAGCATTTT.

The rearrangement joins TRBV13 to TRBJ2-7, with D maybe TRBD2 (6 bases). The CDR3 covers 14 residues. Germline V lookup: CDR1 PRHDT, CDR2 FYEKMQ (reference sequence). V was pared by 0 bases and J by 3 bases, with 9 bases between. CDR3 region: CASSLGGTVYEQYF. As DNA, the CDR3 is TGTGCCAGCAGCTTAGGGGGGACTGTCTACGAGCAGTACTTC.

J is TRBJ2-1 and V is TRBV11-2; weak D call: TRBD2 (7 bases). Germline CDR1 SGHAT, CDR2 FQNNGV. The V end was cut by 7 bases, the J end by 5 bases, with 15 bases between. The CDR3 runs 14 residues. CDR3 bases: TGTGCCAGCATTGGGGGGGGGCTACACAATGAGCAGTTCTTC. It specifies CASIGGGLHNEQFF.

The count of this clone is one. This CDR3 is CASSALAGAQETQYF. The CDR3, as DNA: TGCGCCAGCAGCGCACTAGCGGGGGCCCAAGAGACCCAGTACTTC. This sequence joins TRBV5-1 and TRBJ2-5, with 11 bases aligning to TRBD2. V lost 4 bases and J lost 1; bases outside the gene matches: 3. Germline V CDR1 and CDR2: SGHRS, YFSETQ. The CDR3 is 15 residues long.

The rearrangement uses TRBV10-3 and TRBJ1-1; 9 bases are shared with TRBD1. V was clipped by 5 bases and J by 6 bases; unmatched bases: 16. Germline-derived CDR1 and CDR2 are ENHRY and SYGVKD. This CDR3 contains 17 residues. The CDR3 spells CAISWSRDRVPGAEAFF. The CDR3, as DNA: TGTGCCATCAGTTGGTCCAGGGACAGGGTCCCCGGCGCTGAAGCTTTCTTT.

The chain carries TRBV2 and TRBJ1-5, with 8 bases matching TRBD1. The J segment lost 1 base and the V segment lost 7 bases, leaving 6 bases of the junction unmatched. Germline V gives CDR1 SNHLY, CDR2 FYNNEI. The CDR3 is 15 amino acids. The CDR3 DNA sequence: TGTGCCAGCACCTTAGGACAGGGAAGCAATCAGCCCCAGCATTTT. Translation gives CASTLGQGSNQPQHF.

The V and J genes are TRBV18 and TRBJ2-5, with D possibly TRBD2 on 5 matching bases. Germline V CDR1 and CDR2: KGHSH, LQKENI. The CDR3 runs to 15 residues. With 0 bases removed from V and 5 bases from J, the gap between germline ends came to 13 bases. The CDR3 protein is CASSPPTINEETQYF. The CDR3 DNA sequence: TGTGCCAGCTCACCACCGACTATCAACGAGGAGACCCAGTACTTC.

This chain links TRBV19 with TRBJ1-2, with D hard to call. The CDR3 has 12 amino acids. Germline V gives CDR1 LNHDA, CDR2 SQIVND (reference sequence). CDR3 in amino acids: CASGLFGYGYTF. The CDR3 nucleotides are TGTGCATCAGGACTTTTTGGCTATGGCTACACCTTC. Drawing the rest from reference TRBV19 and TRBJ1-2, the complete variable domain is DGGITQSPKYLFRKEGQNVTLSCEQNLNHDAMYWYRQDPGQGLRLIYYSQIVNDFQKGDIAEGYSVSREKKESFPLTVTSAQKNPTAFYLCASGLFGYGYTFGSGTRLTVV.

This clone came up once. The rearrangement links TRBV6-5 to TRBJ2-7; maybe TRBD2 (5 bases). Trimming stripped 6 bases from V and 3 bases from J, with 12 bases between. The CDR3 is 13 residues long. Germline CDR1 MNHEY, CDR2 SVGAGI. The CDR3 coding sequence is TGTGCCAGCAGCCCATCGGGGTTCTACGAGCAGTACTTC. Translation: CASSPSGFYEQYF.

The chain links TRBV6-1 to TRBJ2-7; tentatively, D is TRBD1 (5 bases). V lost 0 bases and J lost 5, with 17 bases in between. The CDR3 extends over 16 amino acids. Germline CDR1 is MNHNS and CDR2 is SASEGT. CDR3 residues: CASSEAQGPAFNEQYF. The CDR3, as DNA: TGTGCCAGCAGTGAAGCGCAGGGCCCCGCTTTCAACGAGCAGTACTTC.

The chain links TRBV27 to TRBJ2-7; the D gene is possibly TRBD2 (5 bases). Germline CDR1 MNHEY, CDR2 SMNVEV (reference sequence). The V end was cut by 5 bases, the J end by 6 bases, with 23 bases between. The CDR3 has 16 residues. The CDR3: CASSRTRTGSPGEQYF. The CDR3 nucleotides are TGTGCCAGCAGTCGCACGCGGACTGGTTCTCCGGGCGAGCAGTACTTC.

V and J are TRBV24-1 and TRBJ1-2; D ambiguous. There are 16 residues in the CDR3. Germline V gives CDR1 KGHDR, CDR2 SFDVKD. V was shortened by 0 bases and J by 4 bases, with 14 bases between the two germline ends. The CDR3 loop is CATSDLRYQSAYGYTF. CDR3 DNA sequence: TGTGCCACCAGTGATTTGAGGTATCAGAGCGCCTATGGCTACACCTTC.

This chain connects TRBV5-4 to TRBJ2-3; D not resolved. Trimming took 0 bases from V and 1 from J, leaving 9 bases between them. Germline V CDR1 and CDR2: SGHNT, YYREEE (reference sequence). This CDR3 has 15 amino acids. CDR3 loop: CASSLGTTGTDTQYF. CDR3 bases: TGTGCCAGCAGCTTGGGAACAACCGGCACAGATACGCAGTATTTT.

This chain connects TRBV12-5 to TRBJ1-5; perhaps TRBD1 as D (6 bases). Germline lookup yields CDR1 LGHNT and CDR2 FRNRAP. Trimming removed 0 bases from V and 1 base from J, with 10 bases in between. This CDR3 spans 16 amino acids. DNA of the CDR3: TGTGCTAGTGGTTTGGTAGGCAGGGGAAGCAATCAGCCCCAGCATTTT. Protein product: CASGLVGRGSNQPQHF. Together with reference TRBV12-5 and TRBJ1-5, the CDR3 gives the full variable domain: DARVTQTPRHKVTEMGQEVTMRCQPILGHNTVFWYRQTMMQGLELLAYFRNRAPLDDSGMPKDRFSAEMPDATLATLKIQPSEPRDSAVYFCASGLVGRGSNQPQHFGDGTRLSIL.

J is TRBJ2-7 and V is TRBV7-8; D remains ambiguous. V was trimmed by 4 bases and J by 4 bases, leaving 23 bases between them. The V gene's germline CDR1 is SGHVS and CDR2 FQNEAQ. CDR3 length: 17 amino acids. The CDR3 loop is CASSSPYPSGPGYEQYF. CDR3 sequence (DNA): TGTGCCAGCAGCTCTCCTTATCCCAGTGGCCCCGGGTACGAGCAGTACTTC.

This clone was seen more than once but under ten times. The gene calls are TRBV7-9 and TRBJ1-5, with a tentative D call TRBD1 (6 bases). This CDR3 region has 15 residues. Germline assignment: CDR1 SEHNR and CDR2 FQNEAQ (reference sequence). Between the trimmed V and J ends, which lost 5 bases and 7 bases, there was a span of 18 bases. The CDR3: CASSPDRHPTQPQHF. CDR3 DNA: TGTGCCAGCAGCCCTGACAGGCACCCGACCCAGCCCCAGCATTTT.

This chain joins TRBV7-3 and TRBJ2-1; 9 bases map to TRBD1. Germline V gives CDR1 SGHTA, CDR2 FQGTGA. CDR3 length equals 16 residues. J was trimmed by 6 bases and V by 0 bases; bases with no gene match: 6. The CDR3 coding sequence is TGTGCCAGCAGCTTAACCGGGACAGGGTCCCTCAATGAGCAGTTCTTC. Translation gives CASSLTGTGSLNEQFF.